Presented here are 11 T cell receptor beta chains from one specimen sequenced in a study of shared clonotypes between healthy human individuals. Data came from immunoSEQ multiplex PCR; TCRdb stores just in-frame clones and leaves some out. The sample holds around 700,000 clones, approximately 79% seen once. Sequencing used memory CD4+ T cells sorted from blood. Documented subset: CD45RA-negative fraction. Source of these receptors: a woman aged 30 to 39 in good health.

The chain joins TRBV6-6 to TRBJ2-7; D is unresolved. The CDR3 contains 11 residues. The V gene lost 5 bases and the J gene lost 6 bases, with 8 bases spanning the gap. Germline V CDR1 and CDR2: MNHNY, SVGAGI (reference sequence). CDR3 protein: CASSTSGEQYF. CDR3 nucleotides: TGTGCCAGCAGTACCTCCGGCGAGCAGTACTTC.

The chain couples TRBV6-5 to TRBJ1-1; TRBD1 might be the D (5 bases). The CDR3 contains 14 residues. Germline CDR1 MNHEY, CDR2 SVGAGI. V was cut by 6 bases and J by 1 base, with 12 bases left in between. The CDR3 region has the DNA TGTGCCAGCAGCCCACAGGTGAGGAACACTGAAGCTTTCTTT. As protein: CASSPQVRNTEAFF.

The chain carries TRBV4-1 and TRBJ2-3; weak D call: TRBD2 (5 bases). CDR1 MGHRA and CDR2 YSYEKL come from the germline V gene. The CDR3 has 13 residues. Trimming left V 3 bases short and J 6 bases short, with 10 bases between. The CDR3 reads CASSHSSRDTQYF. CDR3 nucleotides: TGCGCCAGCAGCCATTCTAGCCGCGATACGCAGTATTTT.

This clone turned up a few times. The genes are TRBV30 and TRBJ2-1; 7 bases are shared with TRBD2. The CDR3 loop spans 14 amino acids. The J segment lost 12 bases and the V segment lost 4 bases, leaving 15 bases of the junction unmatched. Germline V gives CDR1 GTSNPN, CDR2 SVGIG (reference sequence). CDR3 nucleotide sequence: TGTGCCTGGACACAAGCCTCGACTAGCCGATCGCAGTTCTTC. It yields the protein CAWTQASTSRSQFF. Full variable domain (remainder filled in from reference TRBV30 and TRBJ2-1): SQTIHQWPATLVQPVGSPLSLECTVEGTSNPNLYWYRQAAGRGLQLLFYSVGIGQISSEVPQNLSASRPQDRQFILSSKKLLLSDSGFYLCAWTQASTSRSQFFGPGTRLTVL.

In its sample, this clone was seen a few times. V and J are TRBV27 and TRBJ2-5; possible D gene TRBD2, 5 bases. The end of the DNA aligns better with TRBJ2-7, so the J call may be wrong. This CDR3 has 15 amino acids. Germline CDR1 and CDR2: MNHEY and SMNVEV (reference sequence). CDR3 sequence: CASSSPGGGRSEQYF. DNA of the CDR3: TGTGCCAGCAGCTCCCCCGGCGGCGGGCGTAGCGAGCAGTACTTC.

The chain links TRBV2 to TRBJ1-2; D not certain. Germline assignment: CDR1 SNHLY and CDR2 FYNNEI. Trimming left V 2 bases short and J 4 bases short, with 8 bases between. The CDR3 totals 13 residues. The DNA of the CDR3 is TGTGCCAGCAGTGAAACGTCTCTCTATGGCTACACCTTC. Its translation: CASSETSLYGYTF.

The chain combines TRBV28 with TRBJ2-1; 11 nucleotides align to TRBD2. Germline loops: CDR1 MDHEN, CDR2 SYDVKM. The CDR3 length is 15 residues. With 6 bases clipped from V and 6 bases from J, the junction kept 7 bases outside the gene matches. CDR3 sequence reads: CASRSTSGNPNEQFF. CDR3 DNA sequence: TGTGCCAGCAGGTCGACTAGCGGGAATCCCAATGAGCAGTTCTTC.

The rearrangement uses TRBV2 and TRBJ2-3; D may be TRBD2 (6 bases). Trimming left V 7 bases short and J 6 bases short, with 14 bases between. Germline V gene data show CDR1 as SNHLY and CDR2 as FYNNEI. The CDR3 is 13 amino acids. DNA of the CDR3: TGTGCCAGCAATGTCGGGAGTGCGGATACGCAGTATTTT. This encodes CASNVGSADTQYF.

This sequence joins TRBV10-3 and TRBJ2-3, with TRBD2 matching 14 bases. CDR3 length: 16 amino acids. V lost 6 bases, J lost 4 bases, and 6 bases stayed unmatched. Per the germline V gene, CDR1 is ENHRY and CDR2 is SYGVKD. This CDR3 is CAISVGLAGASDTQYF. In DNA form, the CDR3 reads TGTGCCATCAGCGTGGGACTAGCGGGAGCATCAGATACGCAGTATTTT.

Only a few counts were recorded for this clone. The chain joins TRBV6-4 to TRBJ2-1; D call uncertain. The CDR3 length is 15 residues. Germline CDR1 and CDR2: MRHNA and SNTAGT. The ends were cut back, 4 bases at V and 5 bases at J, with 15 bases in the middle. The CDR3 region has the DNA TGTGCCAGCAGTGTAGGCTCGGGCGGCCACAATGAGCAGTTCTTC. Encoded protein: CASSVGSGGHNEQFF.

The J gene is TRBJ1-1, the V gene TRBV28; D possibly corresponds to TRBD1 (5 bases). The CDR3 length is 14 residues. CDR1 MDHEN and CDR2 SYDVKM come from the germline V gene. V dropped 3 bases and J dropped 6 bases, with 14 bases sitting between them. CDR3 sequence reads: CASSFRGHLAEAFF. As DNA, the CDR3 is TGTGCCAGCAGTTTTAGGGGTCACCTCGCTGAAGCTTTCTTT.